The following is a T cell receptor beta chain sequence with its context. Antigen unknown. The ends lost 5 bases at V and 5 bases at J; junction bases unmatched: 4. Germline V gene lookup returns CDR1 SGHAT and CDR2 FQNNGV. This CDR3 has 14 residues. This entry is derived from a study of T-cell memory formation after mild COVID-19. TCR alpha and TCR beta cDNA libraries carrying sample barcodes and UMIs came from 5'RACE with constant-segment primers. TCRdb passed the 5' RACE reads through MiXCR, listing each CDR3 protein once. The sample lists about 110,000 distinct CDR3 sequences, 15% to 20% seen once, with roughly 27% in the top ten. The study's findings and limits: A subset of responding clones appeared in pre-infection memory, suggesting cross-reactive memory joined.

The source material was PBMCs or a T cell subset sorted from them (not recorded which). The rearrangement links TRBV11-2 to TRBJ1-1; TRBD1 agrees at 11 bases. The receptor was derived from an adult woman who had mild COVID-19 (a few samples of this study predate the infection). Cell type and time point are not known. CDR3 coding DNA: TGTGCCAGCAGCGTCGGGACAGGGGGGACTGAAGCTTTCTTT. It translates to CASSVGTGGTEAFF.